A single sample is the source of the 26 T cell receptor beta chains below, sequenced in a study of blood T cell repertoires in COVID-19. Profiled with immunoSEQ multiplex PCR; TCRdb holds only in-frame clones, not every one. The table shows around 140,000 clones, with about 89% occurring only once. Sequences were obtained from peripheral blood. These receptors were taken from a middle-aged man with active or convalescent COVID-19.

V gene TRBV7-8 combines with J gene TRBJ2-1; 7 bases map to TRBD2. Germline loops: CDR1 SGHVS, CDR2 FQNEAQ. V was pared by 3 bases and J by 0 bases, with 5 bases of the junction left unmatched. CDR3 length: 16 residues. This CDR3 reads CASSFNAGDSYNEQFF. DNA of the CDR3: TGTGCCAGCAGCTTTAATGCGGGGGACTCCTACAATGAGCAGTTCTTC.

V usage is TRBV20-1 and J usage is TRBJ2-7, with 10 bases identical to TRBD2. The CDR3 runs to 14 residues. In germline, CDR1 is DFQATT, CDR2 SNEGSKA (reference sequence). Trimming took 3 bases from V and 5 from J; bases not matched to a gene: 7. The CDR3 is CSASKREGLDEQYF. In DNA, the CDR3 is TGCAGTGCTAGTAAGCGGGAGGGCCTCGACGAGCAGTACTTC.

This chain connects TRBV10-1 to TRBJ2-1, with 9 bases aligning to TRBD1. The CDR3 consists of 14 residues. From germline, CDR1 is WNHNN and CDR2 SYGVQD (reference sequence). V lost 4 bases to trimming and J lost 9 bases; unmatched junction nucleotides: 7. The CDR3 here is CASSGGQGFGEQFF. The CDR3 DNA reads as TGCGCCAGCAGTGGGGGACAGGGATTTGGTGAGCAGTTCTTC.

The chain couples TRBV7-2 to TRBJ1-2; 10 nucleotides line up with TRBD1. V was pared by 6 bases and J by 10 bases, with 5 bases of the junction left unmatched. CDR1 and CDR2 (germline): SGHTA, FQGNSA. This CDR3 comprises 12 residues. This CDR3 reads CASRGQGNVYTF. Here the CDR3 DNA reads TGTGCCAGCAGGGGACAGGGGAACGTCTACACCTTC.

The J gene is TRBJ1-5, the V gene TRBV19, with unresolved D. The length of the CDR3 is 14 residues. CDR1 is LNHDA, CDR2 SQIVND, per germline (reference sequence). The germline V and J ends were trimmed by 4 bases and 4 bases, with 11 bases remaining between them. The CDR3 region has the DNA TGTGCCAGTAGTAATCGCCGAGGGAATCAGCCCCAGCATTTT. Translation gives CASSNRRGNQPQHF.

The chain carries TRBV28 and TRBJ2-7; 7 bases line up with TRBD1. Germline CDR1 MDHEN, CDR2 SYDVKM. The CDR3 has 14 amino acids. The J segment lost 7 bases and the V segment lost 6 bases, leaving 12 bases of the junction unmatched. The CDR3 sequence: CASSLGGQIWEQYF. The CDR3 DNA reads TGTGCCAGCAGCCTAGGGGGACAGATCTGGGAGCAGTACTTC.

V and J are TRBV5-4 and TRBJ1-2, with 9 bases fitting TRBD1. V trimming: 3 bases; J trimming: 8 bases; junction bases outside the gene matches: 5. CDR1 and CDR2 from the germline V gene are SGHNT and YYREEE (reference sequence). The CDR3 covers 13 residues. The DNA of the CDR3 is TGTGCCAGCAGCTACTACAGGGGGCAGGGCTACACCTTC. It translates to CASSYYRGQGYTF.

V gene TRBV6-5 combines with J gene TRBJ1-6; no clear D gene. Trimming left V 5 bases short and J 9 bases short, with 8 bases between. Germline V gene lookup returns CDR1 MNHEY and CDR2 SVGAGI. There are 12 residues in the CDR3. CDR3 region: CASSLRGSPLHF. The CDR3 nucleotides read TGTGCCAGCAGTCTGCGGGGTTCACCCCTCCACTTT.

This rearrangement joins TRBV19 to TRBJ1-5; the D is unclear. CDR3 length: 16 residues. Looked up from germline, CDR1 is LNHDA and CDR2 is SQIVND (reference sequence). V was shortened by 3 bases and J by 5 bases, with 17 bases between the two germline ends. CDR3 coding DNA: TGTGCCAGTAGTATCTCCGGGGATGCCTTCGATCAGCCCCAGCATTTT. Translation: CASSISGDAFDQPQHF.

The CDR3 DNA reads as TGTGCCAGCAGCGTACAGGGGGCCGCTGAAGCTTTCTTT. This translates into CASSVQGAAEAFF. V is TRBV9 and J is TRBJ1-1; 8 bases agree with TRBD1. This CDR3 has 13 amino acids. Germline assignment: CDR1 SGDLS and CDR2 YYNGEE. V was pared by 1 base and J by 6 bases, with 2 bases of the junction left unmatched.

The chain links TRBV6-1 to TRBJ2-3; 7 bases map to TRBD1. The CDR3 is 15 residues long. Trimming removed 3 bases from V and 2 bases from J; junction bases left unmatched: 5. Per the germline V gene, CDR1 is MNHNS and CDR2 is SASEGT. The CDR3: CASSEGTVITDTQYF. Written as DNA, the CDR3 is TGTGCCAGCAGTGAGGGGACAGTTATCACAGATACGCAGTATTTT.

The chain recombines TRBV19 with TRBJ1-1; TRBD1 is a possible D gene (5 bases). CDR1 and CDR2 (germline): LNHDA, SQIVND (reference sequence). The CDR3 has 14 residues. V gave up 3 bases and J gave up 1 base, with 9 bases separating them. This CDR3 is CASSISGENTEAFF. The CDR3 bases are TGTGCCAGTAGTATTTCGGGGGAGAACACTGAAGCTTTCTTT. The complete variable domain, with remaining parts taken from reference TRBV19 and TRBJ1-1, reads DGGITQSPKYLFRKEGQNVTLSCEQNLNHDAMYWYRQDPGQGLRLIYYSQIVNDFQKGDIAEGYSVSREKKESFPLTVTSAQKNPTAFYLCASSISGENTEAFFGQGTRLTVV.

The V gene is TRBV11-2, the J gene TRBJ1-4; 8 positions agree with TRBD1. Losses at the gene ends were 5 bases for V and 5 bases for J; bases not matched to a gene: 16. The CDR3 sequence is 18 residues long. CDR1 is SGHAT and CDR2 is FQNNGV in the germline V gene. CDR3 protein: CASSLRAERTGRNEKLFF. The CDR3 DNA is TGTGCCAGCAGCCTAAGAGCCGAAAGGACAGGGAGAAATGAAAAACTGTTTTTT. The entire variable domain, with the rest obtained from reference TRBV11-2 and TRBJ1-4, is as follows: EAGVAQSPRYKIIEKRQSVAFWCNPISGHATLYWYQQILGQGPKLLIQFQNNGVVDDSQLPKDRFSAERLKGVDSTLKIQPAKLEDSAVYLCASSLRAERTGRNEKLFFGSGTQLSVL.

The chain carries TRBV6-5 and TRBJ1-2; D not resolved. This CDR3 comprises 15 residues. Germline values: CDR1 MNHEY, CDR2 SVGAGI. Trimming cost V 3 bases and J 5 bases, with 16 bases left between them. The CDR3 is CASSYHSGVRYGYTF. DNA for the CDR3: TGTGCCAGCAGTTATCACTCCGGGGTACGGTATGGCTACACCTTC.

The chain recombines TRBV5-1 with TRBJ2-1; D is possibly TRBD1 (6 bases). This CDR3 has 15 amino acids. V was trimmed by 0 bases and J by 4 bases, leaving 11 bases between them. Looked up from germline, CDR1 is SGHRS and CDR2 is YFSETQ. The CDR3 loop is CASSLAGTIYNEQFF. The CDR3 region has the DNA TGCGCCAGCAGCTTGGCAGGGACAATATACAATGAGCAGTTCTTC.

This chain links TRBV25-1 with TRBJ1-2; the match to TRBD1 covers 8 bases. After removal of 3 bases from V and 7 bases from J, the junction contained 7 bases not matched to a gene. This CDR3 comprises 14 residues. Germline CDR1 MGHDK, CDR2 SYGVNS. The CDR3: CASSERTGYGGYTF. The CDR3 DNA reads TGTGCCAGCAGTGAGCGGACAGGGTATGGTGGCTACACCTTC.

The table lists this clone with a count of one. The rearrangement uses TRBV18 and TRBJ2-6; TRBD2 matches at 8 bases. The CDR3 runs 18 residues. After removal of 1 base from V and 0 bases from J, the junction contained 5 bases not matched to a gene. CDR1 is KGHSH, CDR2 LQKENI, per germline. The CDR3 coding sequence is TGTGCCAGCTCACCACGACCCGGGGGGGTCTCTGGGGCCAACGTCCTGACTTTC. This codes for CASSPRPGGVSGANVLTF.

The gene calls are TRBV27 and TRBJ1-6, with 7 bases that match TRBD1. The trim removed 2 bases at V and 11 bases at J, leaving 15 bases unmatched. The CDR3 is 17 residues long. The germline V gene has CDR1 MNHEY and CDR2 SMNVEV (reference sequence). CDR3 sequence: CASSLRRITGERTPLHF. The CDR3 DNA follows: TGTGCCAGCAGTTTAAGGCGGATTACAGGGGAAAGGACACCCCTCCACTTT.

The rearrangement uses TRBV18 and TRBJ1-1; 9 bases fit TRBD1. Germline-derived CDR1 and CDR2 are KGHSH and LQKENI. This CDR3 region has 14 residues. With V trimmed by 3 bases and J by 11 bases, 10 bases remained unmatched. CDR3 DNA: TGTGCCAGCTCACCTCAGGGGATCGACAGGGGGGCTTTCTTT. It translates to CASSPQGIDRGAFF. Full variable domain (rest looked up from reference TRBV18 and TRBJ1-1): NAGVMQNPRHLVRRRGQEARLRCSPMKGHSHVYWYRQLPEEGLKFMVYLQKENIIDESGMPKERFSAEFPKEGPSILRIQQVVRGDSAAYFCASSPQGIDRGAFFGQGTRLTVV.

The chain recombines TRBV2 with TRBJ2-3; 9 nucleotides agree with TRBD2. J was trimmed by 0 bases and V by 9 bases; bases with no gene match: 4. The CDR3 consists of 14 residues. Germline V gene sequence: CDR1 SNHLY, CDR2 FYNNEI. CDR3 protein: CASRAGGSTDTQYF. DNA of the CDR3: TGTGCCAGTAGAGCGGGGGGAAGCACAGATACGCAGTATTTT.

This chain links TRBV19 with TRBJ2-3, with D hard to call. Trimming pared 1 base from V and 2 bases from J, leaving 7 bases between. This CDR3 has 14 amino acids. Germline assignment: CDR1 LNHDA and CDR2 SQIVND (reference sequence). The CDR3 protein is CASSIGAYTDTQYF. Here the CDR3 DNA reads TGTGCCAGTAGTATAGGGGCCTACACAGATACGCAGTATTTT. Combining the CDR3 with reference TRBV19 and TRBJ2-3 gives the whole variable domain DGGITQSPKYLFRKEGQNVTLSCEQNLNHDAMYWYRQDPGQGLRLIYYSQIVNDFQKGDIAEGYSVSREKKESFPLTVTSAQKNPTAFYLCASSIGAYTDTQYFGPGTRLTVL.

V gene TRBV9 combines with J gene TRBJ2-1, with 12 bases matching TRBD2. The CDR3 runs 17 residues. The germline gives CDR1 SGDLS, CDR2 YYNGEE. V lost 4 bases and J lost 10; bases outside the gene matches: 15. The CDR3 loop reads CASSPPPSGRATQEQFF. The CDR3 DNA sequence: TGTGCCAGCAGCCCGCCCCCTAGCGGGAGGGCCACTCAGGAGCAGTTCTTC.

This chain uses TRBV5-4 with TRBJ2-7; maybe TRBD1 (6 bases). Trimming removed 0 bases at V and 5 bases at J, with 9 bases between. The CDR3 is made up of 13 amino acids. Germline assignment: CDR1 SGHNT and CDR2 YYREEE (reference sequence). The CDR3 protein is CASSLVGAHEQYF. CDR3 DNA sequence: TGTGCCAGCAGCTTGGTGGGGGCCCACGAGCAGTACTTC.

The chain couples TRBV15 to TRBJ1-6, with D maybe TRBD1 (6 bases). CDR3 length equals 14 residues. CDR1 LNHNV and CDR2 YYDKDF come from the germline V gene (reference sequence). Trimming removed 6 bases from V and 7 bases from J, with 13 bases in between. CDR3 nucleotide sequence: TGTGCCACCAGGAGGACAGCTAACAATTCACCCCTCCACTTT. Amino acid sequence: CATRRTANNSPLHF.

The chain combines TRBV4-1 with TRBJ1-5; 9 bases are a match to TRBD1. The length of the CDR3 is 17 residues. Germline V gene data show CDR1 as MGHRA and CDR2 as YSYEKL. V lost 0 bases and J lost 5; bases outside the gene matches: 8. The CDR3 DNA sequence: TGCGCCAGCAGCCAAGATCCAGGGGGACAGGGCCATCAGCCCCAGCATTTT. It translates to CASSQDPGGQGHQPQHF.

This clone has only a few counts. The rearrangement joins TRBV5-1 to TRBJ1-4; 7 bases match TRBD1. The CDR3 sequence is 13 residues long. Trimming cost V 4 bases and J 11 bases; bases outside gene matches: 8. In germline, CDR1 is SGHRS, CDR2 YFSETQ. CDR3 nucleotide sequence: TGCGCCAGCAGCCCACAGGGGAGAGAGAAACTGTTTTTT. Translation: CASSPQGREKLFF.